The rows below give T cell receptor beta chains drawn from one sample of a study. In TCRdb, the RT-PCR reads were re-called with MiXCR into one record per CDR3 protein. The repertoire holds around 700,000 distinct CDR3 sequences, with 13% to 15% as singletons. The sample consisted of memory CD4+ T cells from blood. Receptors were obtained from a female donor in good health, serving as a healthy control. Both conserved end residues are part of each CDR3. A D gene is named only where the DNA matches it firmly. Size values are once, few and many counts, or a class for expanded clones, and some rows have none.

>TRBV20-1|TRBD2|16|TRBJ2-3|few
TGCAGTGCTAGAGCCATGATAGCGGGAGTTACCGATACGCAGTATTTT
CSARAMIAGVTDTQYF
>TRBV18|TRBD1|14|TRBJ2-1|few
TGTGCCAGCCAAGGGGACAGGGAAAACAATGAGCAGTTCTTC
CASQGDRENNEQFF
>TRBV29-1|-|13|TRBJ2-1|-
TGCAGCGGTGCGGCGAGCGGGCGCAATGAGCAGTTCTTC
CSGAASGRNEQFF
>TRBV12-3/TRBV12-4|-|14|TRBJ2-7|few
TGTGCCAGCAGTTTTATCGGCGGGACCTACGAGCAGTACTTC
CASSFIGGTYEQYF
>TRBV20-1|-|13|TRBJ1-3|-
TGCAGTGCTAGTAATGGTCAAAGCGACACCATATATTTT
CSASNGQSDTIYF
>TRBV28|-|14|TRBJ1-4|-
TGTGCCAGCAGGGAACGTCCAACTAATGAAAAACTGTTTTTT
CASRERPTNEKLFF
>TRBV7-9|-|14|TRBJ2-3|few
TGTGCCAGCAGCCATTACCTCAGCACAGATACGCAGTATTTT
CASSHYLSTDTQYF
>TRBV20-1|TRBD2|15|TRBJ2-3|few
TGCAGTGCTAGTGGGGCGGGAGGGAGCACAGATACGCAGTATTTT
CSASGAGGSTDTQYF
>TRBV20-1|TRBD1|14|TRBJ2-1|few
TGCAGTGCTGGCCAGGGGGCCTTTCTCTATGAGCAGTTCTTC
CSAGQGAFLYEQFF
>TRBV5-8|-|14|TRBJ2-5|-
TGTGCCACCCGTTGGCTAGCCTTACAAGAGACCCAGTACTTC
CATRWLALQETQYF
>TRBV5-4|TRBD1|14|TRBJ2-7|-
TGTGCCAGCAGCTGGGACAGGGGGCGCCTCGAGCAGTACTTC
CASSWDRGRLEQYF
>TRBV5-1|TRBD1|16|TRBJ2-1|-
TGCGCCAGCAGCTTCGACAGGGTAAGCCATGAGAATGAGCAGTTCTTC
CASSFDRVSHENEQFF
>TRBV12-3/TRBV12-4|-|13|TRBJ2-6|few
TGTGCCAGCAGCCGGGGAGGGGCCAACGTCCTGACTTTC
CASSRGGANVLTF
>TRBV5-1|-|12|TRBJ1-2|few
TGCGCCAGCAGGGGACCTTTATATGGCTACACCTTC
CASRGPLYGYTF
>TRBV6-2/TRBV6-3|-|16|TRBJ1-2|few
TGTGCCAGCAGTCCTACATACGACAGATTTAACTATGGCTACACCTTC
CASSPTYDRFNYGYTF
>TRBV20-1|-|13|TRBJ2-5|many
TGCAGTGCCCCTCTTCTTCTTGCGGAGACCCAGTACTTC
CSAPLLLAETQYF